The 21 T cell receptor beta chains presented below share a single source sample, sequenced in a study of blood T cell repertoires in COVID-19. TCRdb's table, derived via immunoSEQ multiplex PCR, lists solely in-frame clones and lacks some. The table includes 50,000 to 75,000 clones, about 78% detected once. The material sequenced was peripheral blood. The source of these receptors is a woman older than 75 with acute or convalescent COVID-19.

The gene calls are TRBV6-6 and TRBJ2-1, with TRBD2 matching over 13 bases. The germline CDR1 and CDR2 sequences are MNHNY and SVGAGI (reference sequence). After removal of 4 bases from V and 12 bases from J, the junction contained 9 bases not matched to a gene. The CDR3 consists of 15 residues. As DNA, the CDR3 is TGTGCCAGCAGTTCTGGACTAGCGGGAGAATCCCCGCAGTTCTTC. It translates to CASSSGLAGESPQFF.

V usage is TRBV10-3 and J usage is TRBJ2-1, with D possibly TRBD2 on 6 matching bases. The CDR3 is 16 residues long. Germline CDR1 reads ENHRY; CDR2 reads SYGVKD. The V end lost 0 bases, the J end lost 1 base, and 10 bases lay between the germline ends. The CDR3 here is CAISESGGVSYNEQFF. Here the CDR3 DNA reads TGTGCCATCAGTGAGTCCGGGGGAGTGTCCTACAATGAGCAGTTCTTC.

The CDR3 bases are TGTGCCATCAGTAGCGCTAGCACAGATACGCAGTATTTT. Translating it yields CAISSASTDTQYF. The chain joins TRBV10-3 to TRBJ2-3; D is ambiguous. V was shortened by 5 bases and J by 0 bases, with 6 bases between the two germline ends. The CDR3 loop spans 13 amino acids. Germline V lookup: CDR1 ENHRY, CDR2 SYGVKD.

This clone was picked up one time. This CDR3 is CASSLGTSGSSVHEQFF. The DNA for the CDR3 is TGCGCCAGCAGCTTGGGGACTAGCGGGAGTAGTGTGCATGAGCAGTTCTTC. The V and J genes are TRBV5-1 and TRBJ2-1; 13 nucleotides match TRBD2. The CDR3 sequence is 17 residues long. Germline V gene sequence: CDR1 SGHRS, CDR2 YFSETQ. V lost 0 bases and J lost 8; bases outside the gene matches: 8.

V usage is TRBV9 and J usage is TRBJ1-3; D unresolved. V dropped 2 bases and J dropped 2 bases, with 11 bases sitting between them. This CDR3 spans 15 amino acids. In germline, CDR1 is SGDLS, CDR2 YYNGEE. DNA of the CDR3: TGTGCCAGCAGCGTCGACGGGTCTGCTGGAAACACCATATATTTT. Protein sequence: CASSVDGSAGNTIYF.

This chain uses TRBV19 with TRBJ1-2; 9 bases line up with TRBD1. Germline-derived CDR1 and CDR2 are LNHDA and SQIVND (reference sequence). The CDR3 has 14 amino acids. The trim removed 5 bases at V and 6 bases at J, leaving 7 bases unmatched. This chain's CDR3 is CASSSTGGLDGYTF. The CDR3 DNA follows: TGTGCCAGTAGTTCAACAGGGGGCCTGGATGGCTACACCTTC.

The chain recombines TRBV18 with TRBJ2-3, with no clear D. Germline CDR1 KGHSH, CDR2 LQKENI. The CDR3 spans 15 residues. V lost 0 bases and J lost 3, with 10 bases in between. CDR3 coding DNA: TGTGCCAGCTCACCACCGAGGTCCAGTACAGATACGCAGTATTTT. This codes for CASSPPRSSTDTQYF.

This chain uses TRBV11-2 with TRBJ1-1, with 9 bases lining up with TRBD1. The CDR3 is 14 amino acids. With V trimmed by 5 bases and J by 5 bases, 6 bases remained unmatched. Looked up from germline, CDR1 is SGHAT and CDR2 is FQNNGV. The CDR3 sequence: CASSPRDRETEAFF. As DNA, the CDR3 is TGTGCCAGCAGCCCCCGGGACAGGGAGACTGAAGCTTTCTTT. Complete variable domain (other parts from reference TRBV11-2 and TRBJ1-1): EAGVAQSPRYKIIEKRQSVAFWCNPISGHATLYWYQQILGQGPKLLIQFQNNGVVDDSQLPKDRFSAERLKGVDSTLKIQPAKLEDSAVYLCASSPRDRETEAFFGQGTRLTVV.

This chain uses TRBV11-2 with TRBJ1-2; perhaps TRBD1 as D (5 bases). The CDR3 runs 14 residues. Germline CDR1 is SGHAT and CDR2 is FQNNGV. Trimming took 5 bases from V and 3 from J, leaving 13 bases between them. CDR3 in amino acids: CASSPIRQYYGYTF. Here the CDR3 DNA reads TGTGCCAGCAGCCCCATCCGACAGTACTATGGCTACACCTTC.

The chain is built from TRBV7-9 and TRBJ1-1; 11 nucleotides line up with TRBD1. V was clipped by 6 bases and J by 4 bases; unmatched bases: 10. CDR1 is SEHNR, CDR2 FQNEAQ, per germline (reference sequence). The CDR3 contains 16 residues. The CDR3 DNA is TGTGCCAGCAGTTCCCGGGACAGGGGGGTAGGCACTGAAGCTTTCTTT. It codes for CASSSRDRGVGTEAFF.

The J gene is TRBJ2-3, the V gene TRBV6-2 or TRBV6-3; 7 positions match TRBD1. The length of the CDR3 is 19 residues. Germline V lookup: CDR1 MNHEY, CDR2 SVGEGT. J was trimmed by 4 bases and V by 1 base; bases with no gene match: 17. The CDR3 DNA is TGTGCCAGCAGTTACTTCCTGACAGGGAGTTGGGGTCGCGCAGATACGCAGTATTTT. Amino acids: CASSYFLTGSWGRADTQYF.

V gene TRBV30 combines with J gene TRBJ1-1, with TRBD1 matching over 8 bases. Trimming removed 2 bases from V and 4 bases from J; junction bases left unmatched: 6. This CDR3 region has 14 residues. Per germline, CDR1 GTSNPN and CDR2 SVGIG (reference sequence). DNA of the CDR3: TGTGCCTGGAGTATCAGGGGGCGAGGCACTGAAGCTTTCTTT. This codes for CAWSIRGRGTEAFF.

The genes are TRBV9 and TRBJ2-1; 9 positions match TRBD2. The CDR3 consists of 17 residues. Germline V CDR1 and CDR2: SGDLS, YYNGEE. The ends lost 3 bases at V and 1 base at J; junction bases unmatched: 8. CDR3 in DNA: TGTGCCAGCAGCGCAAGCTCTAGCGGGACTTCCTACAATGAGCAGTTCTTC. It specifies CASSASSSGTSYNEQFF.

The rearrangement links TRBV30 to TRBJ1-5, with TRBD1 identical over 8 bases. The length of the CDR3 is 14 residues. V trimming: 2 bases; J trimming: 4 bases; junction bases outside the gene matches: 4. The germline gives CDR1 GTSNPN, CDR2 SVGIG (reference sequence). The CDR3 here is CAWSRTGFNQPQHF. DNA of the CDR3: TGTGCCTGGAGTCGGACAGGGTTTAATCAGCCCCAGCATTTT.

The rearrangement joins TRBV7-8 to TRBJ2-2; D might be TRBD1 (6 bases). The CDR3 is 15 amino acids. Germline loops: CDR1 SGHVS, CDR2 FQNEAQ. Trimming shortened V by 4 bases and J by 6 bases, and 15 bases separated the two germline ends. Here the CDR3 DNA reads TGTGCCAGCAGCTCCCCCATGGGGGCTTCCGGGGAGCTGTTTTTT. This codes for CASSSPMGASGELFF.

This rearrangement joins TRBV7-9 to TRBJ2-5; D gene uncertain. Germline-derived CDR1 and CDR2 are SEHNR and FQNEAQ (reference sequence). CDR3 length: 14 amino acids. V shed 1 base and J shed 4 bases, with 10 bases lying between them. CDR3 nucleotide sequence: TGTGCCAGCAGCTTAGAGCTATCGGGAGAGACCCAGTACTTC. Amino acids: CASSLELSGETQYF.

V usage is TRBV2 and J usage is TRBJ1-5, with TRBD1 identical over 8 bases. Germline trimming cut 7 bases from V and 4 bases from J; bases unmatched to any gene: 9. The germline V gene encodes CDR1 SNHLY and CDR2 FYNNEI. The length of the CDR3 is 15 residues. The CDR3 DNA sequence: TGTGCCAGCAAGGAGGACAGGGTTTGGAATCAGCCCCAGCATTTT. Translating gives CASKEDRVWNQPQHF.

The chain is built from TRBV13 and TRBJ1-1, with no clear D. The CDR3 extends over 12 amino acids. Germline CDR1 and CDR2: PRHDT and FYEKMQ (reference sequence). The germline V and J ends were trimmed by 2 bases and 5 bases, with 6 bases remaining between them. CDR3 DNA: TGTGCCAGCAGCTTATACGGGACTGAAGCTTTCTTT. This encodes CASSLYGTEAFF.

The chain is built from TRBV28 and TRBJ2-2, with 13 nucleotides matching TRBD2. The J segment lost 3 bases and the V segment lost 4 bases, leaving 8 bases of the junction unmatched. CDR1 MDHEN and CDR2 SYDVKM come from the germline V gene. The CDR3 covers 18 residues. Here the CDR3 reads CASSSTGLAGEYTGELFF. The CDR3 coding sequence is TGTGCCAGCAGTTCGACCGGACTAGCGGGAGAGTACACCGGGGAGCTGTTTTTT.

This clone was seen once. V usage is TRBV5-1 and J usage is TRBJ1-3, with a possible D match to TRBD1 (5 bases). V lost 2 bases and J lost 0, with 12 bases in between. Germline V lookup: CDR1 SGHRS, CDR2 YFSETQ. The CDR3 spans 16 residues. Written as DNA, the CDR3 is TGCGCCAGCAGCTTACAGGCGATATCCTCTGGAAACACCATATATTTT. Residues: CASSLQAISSGNTIYF.

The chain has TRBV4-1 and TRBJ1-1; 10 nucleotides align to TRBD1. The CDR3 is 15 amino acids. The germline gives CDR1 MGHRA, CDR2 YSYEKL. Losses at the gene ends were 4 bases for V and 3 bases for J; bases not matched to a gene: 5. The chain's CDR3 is CASSLEGTGDTEAFF. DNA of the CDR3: TGCGCCAGCAGCCTGGAGGGGACAGGGGACACTGAAGCTTTCTTT.